This TCR beta chain was observed in a study of CD8 T cells in ankylosing spondylitis. Germline V CDR1 and CDR2: DFQATT, SNEGSKA (reference sequence). The CDR3 runs 13 residues. After removal of 8 bases from V and 9 bases from J, the junction contained 10 bases not matched to a gene. Making the TCR beta libraries involved quantitative 5'-RACE with molecular barcodes. TCRdb re-analysed the 5' RACE reads in MiXCR, keeping a single row per CDR3 protein. The table includes about 340,000 distinct CDR3 sequences, 14% to 15% detected once. Points from the study as a whole: Seemingly characteristic of ankylosing spondylitis blood was a TCR beta motif consisting of roughly 8 highly homologous variants. Both synovial fluid and blood in reactive arthritis had previously been reported to carry some motif variants. There was reportedly significant enrichment of clones that were disease-linked in matched ankylosing spondylitis synovial fluid.

This clonotype has more than one count but fewer than ten. What it binds is unknown. This sequence joins TRBV20-1 and TRBJ2-1; 10 positions agree with TRBD1. Sample: blood, either unsorted or a sorted T cell fraction (not recorded which). The source of this sequence is a male donor with ankylosing spondylitis or in good health (not recorded which). The CDR3 region is CSTSWDRGVEQFF. In DNA form, the CDR3 reads TGCAGTACCTCTTGGGACAGGGGTGTTGAGCAGTTCTTC.